The 10 T cell receptor beta chains given below trace back to one sample, sequenced in a study of blood T cell repertoires in COVID-19. Some clones are missing from TCRdb's copy, which holds only in-frame ones; the method was immunoSEQ multiplex PCR. The table shows 500,000 or so clones, with roughly 90% occurring only once. Sequenced sample: PBMCs or T cells enriched from blood (not recorded which). These receptors all stem from a woman aged 18 to 35 who had recovered from COVID-19.

This chain uses TRBV24-1 with TRBJ1-5, with D hard to call. This CDR3 has 14 residues. CDR1 is KGHDR, CDR2 SFDVKD, per germline. With 3 bases removed from V and 7 bases from J, the gap between germline ends came to 12 bases. CDR3 coding DNA: TGTGCCACCAGTGATGAGGGATCTTACCAGCCCCAGCATTTT. As protein: CATSDEGSYQPQHF.

The V and J genes are TRBV5-4 and TRBJ2-5; 7 positions match TRBD1. Trimming took 0 bases from V and 3 from J; bases not matched to a gene: 5. This CDR3 is 15 amino acids long. Per germline, CDR1 SGHNT and CDR2 YYREEE (reference sequence). The CDR3 nucleotides read TGTGCCAGCAGCTTGGGAGGGACAGCTGAAGAGACCCAGTACTTC. This gives the protein CASSLGGTAEETQYF.

The CDR3 DNA reads TGTGCCTGGAGTTTTGGTCGGTTAAATGGCTACACCTTC. Its translation is CAWSFGRLNGYTF. This rearrangement joins TRBV30 to TRBJ1-2; no clear D. V lost 2 bases and J lost 6, with 13 bases in between. CDR1 and CDR2 from the germline V gene are GTSNPN and SVGIG (reference sequence). CDR3 size: 13 residues.

The chain's CDR3 is CASSQDSVPLYEQYF. Written as DNA, the CDR3 is TGTGCCAGCAGCCAAGATTCGGTCCCCCTCTACGAGCAGTACTTC. J is TRBJ2-7 and V is TRBV14; D not resolved. The germline gives CDR1 SGHDN, CDR2 FVKESK. V was shortened by 0 bases and J by 3 bases, with 12 bases between the two germline ends. This CDR3 comprises 15 residues.

The CDR3, as DNA: TGTGCCAGCAGCTTATACCCCTCCCCGGTGACAGAAACCGACTATGGCTACACCTTC. Encoded protein: CASSLYPSPVTETDYGYTF. The genes are TRBV7-9 and TRBJ1-2, with a tentative D call TRBD1 (5 bases). This CDR3 has 19 amino acids. Per the germline V gene, CDR1 is SEHNR and CDR2 is FQNEAQ (reference sequence). Trimming left V 2 bases short and J 3 bases short, with 25 bases between.

This chain connects TRBV21-1 to TRBJ1-3. TRBV21-1 is shown as a pseudogene. The CDR3 has 15 residues. CDR3 in DNA: TGTGCCAGCAGCAAATGGGGAGTCCCTGGAAACACCATATATTTT. Translation gives CASSKWGVPGNTIYF.

The V gene is TRBV7-3, the J gene TRBJ2-1; 12 bases fit TRBD2. Per germline, CDR1 SGHTA and CDR2 FQGTGA. The length of the CDR3 is 16 residues. The ends lost 3 bases at V and 10 bases at J; junction bases unmatched: 10. The CDR3 coding sequence is TGTGCCAGCAGCTTGGACCCAACTAGCGGGGGGTTCGAGCAGTTCTTC. It is translated as CASSLDPTSGGFEQFF.

The chain employs TRBV6-1 and TRBJ1-2; TRBD1 might be the D (6 bases). The CDR3 consists of 16 residues. Trimming took 1 base from V and 2 from J, leaving 14 bases between them. The germline V gene encodes CDR1 MNHNS and CDR2 SASEGT. In DNA, the CDR3 is TGTGCCAGCAGTGAAGTTCTCTCCCAGGGGAACTATGGCTACACCTTC. Residues: CASSEVLSQGNYGYTF.

The chain employs TRBV6-5 and TRBJ1-1, with D uncertain. V lost 2 bases and J 6 bases, leaving 10 bases between the germline ends. Looked up from germline, CDR1 is MNHEY and CDR2 is SVGAGI. The CDR3 is 13 residues long. The CDR3 nucleotides read TGTGCCAGCAGTTACGAACGCCTAGCTGAAGCTTTCTTT. Its translation: CASSYERLAEAFF.

The chain has TRBV5-1 and TRBJ1-1, with D possibly TRBD1 on 6 matching bases. The germline gives CDR1 SGHRS, CDR2 YFSETQ. The CDR3 contains 15 residues. V lost 0 bases and J lost 0, with 9 bases in between. The CDR3 sequence: CASSLDTGLNTEAFF. The CDR3 DNA follows: TGCGCCAGCAGCTTGGACACAGGGTTGAACACTGAAGCTTTCTTT.